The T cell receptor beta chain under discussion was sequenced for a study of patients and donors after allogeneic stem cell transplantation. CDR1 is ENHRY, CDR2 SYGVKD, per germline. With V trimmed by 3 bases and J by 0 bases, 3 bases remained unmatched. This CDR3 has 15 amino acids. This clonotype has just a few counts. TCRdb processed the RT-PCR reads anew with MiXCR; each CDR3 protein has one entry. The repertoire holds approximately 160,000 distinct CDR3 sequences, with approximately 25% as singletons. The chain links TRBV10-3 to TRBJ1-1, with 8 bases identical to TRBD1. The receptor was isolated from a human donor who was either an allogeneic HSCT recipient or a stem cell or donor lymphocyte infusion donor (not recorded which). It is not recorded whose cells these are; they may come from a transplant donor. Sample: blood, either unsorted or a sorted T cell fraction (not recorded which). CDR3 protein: CAISEQGGMNTEAFF. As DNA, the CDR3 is TGTGCCATCAGTGAACAGGGGGGCATGAACACTGAAGCTTTCTTT.